These 18 T cell receptor beta chains were sequenced from one sample in a study of blood T cell repertoires in COVID-19. Profiling relied on immunoSEQ multiplex PCR, and the TCRdb table lists in-frame clones only, not all of them. This sample has about 160,000 clones; around 87% occur once, and the top ten carry 9% to 12%. Sequencing was done on a sample of peripheral blood. Receptors originate from a woman in her 70s with COVID-19, enrolled during active disease.

This clone has only one observation. V usage is TRBV19 and J usage is TRBJ2-5, with 11 nucleotides matching TRBD2. CDR1 and CDR2 from the germline V gene are LNHDA and SQIVND (reference sequence). This CDR3 has 16 amino acids. J was trimmed by 3 bases and V by 1 base; bases with no gene match: 4. The DNA for the CDR3 is TGTGCCAGTAGTATAGTGTCTAGCGGGGGGAAAGAGACCCAGTACTTC. Its protein is CASSIVSSGGKETQYF.

The CDR3 reads CASSWGDRGNEQFF. The CDR3 nucleotides read TGTGCCAGCAGCTGGGGGGACAGGGGTAATGAGCAGTTCTTC. The rearrangement links TRBV7-3 to TRBJ2-1; 10 bases fit TRBD1. This CDR3 is 14 amino acids long. V trimming: 4 bases; J trimming: 7 bases; junction bases outside the gene matches: 4. Germline values: CDR1 SGHTA, CDR2 FQGTGA.

The chain has TRBV9 and TRBJ1-5; 7 bases match TRBD1. The CDR3 is 14 amino acids. Per germline, CDR1 SGDLS and CDR2 YYNGEE. J gave up 9 bases and V 1 base, and 7 bases lay outside the gene matches. The CDR3 nucleotides are TGTGCCAGCAGCGTAACAGGGGACACCCCGCCCCAGCATTTT. This sequence encodes CASSVTGDTPPQHF.

The chain links TRBV18 to TRBJ2-1; D perhaps matches TRBD1 (5 bases). The length of the CDR3 is 15 residues. V lost 6 bases and J 2 bases, leaving 14 bases between the germline ends. The germline gives CDR1 KGHSH, CDR2 LQKENI. CDR3 in DNA: TGTGCCAGCTCCGGTTTGCTGGACACCTACAATGAGCAGTTCTTC. Translating it yields CASSGLLDTYNEQFF.

In this sample, this clone turned up once. V gene TRBV2 combines with J gene TRBJ1-2; D may be TRBD1 (5 bases). Looked up from germline, CDR1 is SNHLY and CDR2 is FYNNEI. CDR3 size: 14 residues. Trimming shortened V by 2 bases and J by 6 bases, and 13 bases separated the two germline ends. The CDR3 DNA follows: TGTGCCAGCAGTGAATCTGTAGGGGTACATGGCTACACCTTC. Residues: CASSESVGVHGYTF.

This chain joins TRBV5-1 and TRBJ2-3; 9 bases match TRBD1. V shed 3 bases and J 5 bases; nucleotides not matched to a gene: 7. The CDR3 is 15 amino acids. In germline, CDR1 is SGHRS, CDR2 YFSETQ. The CDR3 reads CASSYGTGSGDTQYF. The CDR3 DNA sequence: TGCGCCAGCAGCTATGGGACAGGGTCCGGAGATACGCAGTATTTT.

J is TRBJ2-3 and V is TRBV7-9; 7 bases fit TRBD2. Germline V gives CDR1 SEHNR, CDR2 FQNEAQ (reference sequence). After removal of 2 bases from V and 3 bases from J, the junction contained 2 bases not matched to a gene. This CDR3 region has 14 residues. DNA for the CDR3: TGTGCCAGCAGCTTAATACTAGCGACAGATACGCAGTATTTT. Amino acid sequence: CASSLILATDTQYF.

The J gene is TRBJ1-5, the V gene TRBV7-2; a weak D match, TRBD1 (5 bases). CDR1 is SGHTA, CDR2 FQGNSA, per germline. Trimming left V 0 bases short and J 3 bases short, with 12 bases between. The CDR3 has 16 residues. CDR3 coding DNA: TGTGCCAGCAGCTTAGCTTCAGGGCACTCCAATCAGCCCCAGCATTTT. Protein: CASSLASGHSNQPQHF.

As to this clone: The sample holds other DNA sequences that translate to the same CDR3. CDR3 loop: CASRGQGAGELFF. The CDR3 nucleotides are TGTGCCAGCAGGGGACAGGGTGCCGGGGAGCTGTTTTTT. V gene TRBV2 combines with J gene TRBJ2-2, with TRBD1 matching 9 bases. V trimming: 6 bases; J trimming: 6 bases; junction bases outside the gene matches: 2. Germline values: CDR1 SNHLY, CDR2 FYNNEI. The CDR3 consists of 13 residues.

The gene calls are TRBV7-2 and TRBJ1-2, with TRBD1 as a possible D gene (5 bases). This CDR3 region has 14 residues. Germline V gene sequence: CDR1 SGHTA, CDR2 FQGNSA. V was cut by 5 bases and J by 8 bases, with 18 bases left in between. In DNA, the CDR3 is TGTGCCAGCAGCCCGGGGACCTGGAGGGCCGGCTACACCTTC. It yields the protein CASSPGTWRAGYTF.

J is TRBJ1-2 and V is TRBV27; no reliable D call. The CDR3 covers 12 residues. V dropped 8 bases and J dropped 5 bases, with 12 bases sitting between them. CDR1 and CDR2 from the germline V gene are MNHEY and SMNVEV (reference sequence). This CDR3 is CASSLEGYGYTF. Here the CDR3 DNA reads TGTGCCAGCTCCTTAGAGGGTTATGGCTACACCTTC.

This clone was seen only a few times. This rearrangement joins TRBV18 to TRBJ1-1, with TRBD1 matching over 8 bases. Germline V gene lookup returns CDR1 KGHSH and CDR2 LQKENI. The junction had 5 bases not matched to a gene; V was cut back by 8 bases and J by 3 bases. The CDR3 loop spans 13 amino acids. The CDR3 spells CASAGGQDTEAFF. The CDR3 DNA is TGTGCCAGCGCAGGGGGCCAGGACACTGAAGCTTTCTTT.

The V gene is TRBV3-1 (or the pseudogene TRBV3-2), the J gene TRBJ1-1, with a tentative D call TRBD1 (5 bases). V shed 1 base and J shed 1 base, with 7 bases lying between them. This CDR3 spans 14 amino acids. Germline CDR1 LGHDT, CDR2 YNNKEL (reference sequence). The CDR3 spells CASSQVQGNTEAFF. The CDR3 nucleotides read TGTGCCAGCAGCCAAGTCCAGGGGAACACTGAAGCTTTCTTT.

The V and J genes are TRBV19 and TRBJ2-1; no clear D gene. The CDR3 is 11 residues long. Germline V CDR1 and CDR2: LNHDA, SQIVND (reference sequence). The germline V and J ends were trimmed by 5 bases and 5 bases, with 4 bases remaining between them. The DNA of the CDR3 is TGTGCCAGTAGTCATGACAATGAGCAGTTCTTC. Translation: CASSHDNEQFF.

A word on this clone: The junction and the germline gene differ at one end; a read error may be behind it. The genes are TRBV7-8 and TRBJ1-2, with D unresolved. CDR3 size: 13 residues. Looked up from germline, CDR1 is SGHVS and CDR2 is FQNEAQ. CDR3 DNA: TGTGCCAGCAGCTTAGAGAGCGTTAAGCCTTTGGCCTTC. It translates to CASSLESVKPLAF.

The V call is TRBV29-1, the J call TRBJ2-2; D remains unclear. Trimming took off 4 bases at V and 4 bases at J, with 10 bases between the two ends. There are 13 residues in the CDR3. The germline gives CDR1 SQVTM, CDR2 ANQGSEA. The CDR3 region has the DNA TGCAGCGTTGCGAGACAAGGCACCGGGGAGCTGTTTTTT. The encoded protein is CSVARQGTGELFF.

The chain has TRBV11-2 and TRBJ2-7; no firm D call. The length of the CDR3 is 13 residues. Looked up from germline, CDR1 is SGHAT and CDR2 is FQNNGV. Trimming took off 1 base at V and 2 bases at J, with 6 bases between the two ends. In DNA, the CDR3 is TGTGCCAGCAGCTTAGGCCTAACCTACGAGCAGTACTTC. Translated, it gives CASSLGLTYEQYF.

The chain uses TRBV11-2 and TRBJ2-5; the D gene is possibly TRBD1 (6 bases). Trimming removed 5 bases at V and 5 bases at J, with 12 bases between. The CDR3 length is 13 residues. Germline V CDR1 and CDR2: SGHAT, FQNNGV. Here the CDR3 reads CASSLGQSETQYF. DNA for the CDR3: TGTGCCAGCAGCCTCGGACAGTCGGAGACCCAGTACTTC.